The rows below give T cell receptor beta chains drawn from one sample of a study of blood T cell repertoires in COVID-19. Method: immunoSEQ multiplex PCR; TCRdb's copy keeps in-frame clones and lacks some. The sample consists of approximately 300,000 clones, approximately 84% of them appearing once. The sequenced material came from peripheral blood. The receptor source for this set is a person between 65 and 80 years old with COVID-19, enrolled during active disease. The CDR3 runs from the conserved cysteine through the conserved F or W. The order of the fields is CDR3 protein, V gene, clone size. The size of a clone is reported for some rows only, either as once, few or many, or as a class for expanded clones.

CASSLEDRLYEQYF	TRBV7-2	-
CATSGGQNYGYTF	TRBV15	-
CASSQSQGPPGYTF	TRBV4-1	once
CASSFGLVADTQYF	TRBV11-2	-
CASSYSGGGAYNEQFF	TRBV6-5	-
CASSKTGTGYEKLFF	TRBV6-2/TRBV6-3	-
CASSFSSGDYEQYF	TRBV27	-
CASREGNTEAFF	TRBV5-4	-
CASSQDTTDRNQPQHF	TRBV4-3	-
CASSLEGSNQPQHF	TRBV5-1	-
CASSLYRVAGGQETQYF	TRBV28	once
CASSQQGLTEAFF	TRBV5-4	-
CASSIAHPQTGGNEKLFF	TRBV19	-
CASSQVLGDKRYGYTF	TRBV3-1/TRBV3-2	-
CASSLGTDNEKLFF	TRBV5-5	-
CASSFSAPTGQETQYF	TRBV27	-
CASIRGAGYNSPLHF	TRBV28	few